Listed here are 20 T cell receptor beta chains from one sample, sequenced in a study of blood T cell repertoires in COVID-19. Method: immunoSEQ multiplex PCR; TCRdb's copy keeps in-frame clones and lacks some. The sample includes fewer than 200,000 clones, 60% to 80% seen only once; the top ten take roughly 28%. Source material: peripheral blood. The origin of the receptors is a woman between 65 and 79 years old with acute or convalescent COVID-19.

The rearrangement uses TRBV9 and TRBJ1-2; 7 nucleotides align to TRBD1. This CDR3 is built from 15 residues. The V and J ends lost 7 bases and 0 bases, in that order; junction bases with no gene match: 9. CDR1 SGDLS and CDR2 YYNGEE come from the germline V gene. CDR3 region: CASSNTGASNYGYTF. In DNA form, the CDR3 reads TGTGCCAGCTCGAACACAGGGGCCTCTAACTATGGCTACACCTTC.

V is TRBV18 and J is TRBJ1-1; unclear D gene. Trimming removed 3 bases from V and 1 base from J, with 12 bases in between. The CDR3 is 15 amino acids. The germline CDR1 and CDR2 sequences are KGHSH and LQKENI. The CDR3 spells CASSPTTTTNTEAFF. CDR3 DNA: TGTGCCAGCTCACCGACGACAACAACGAACACTGAAGCTTTCTTT.

The chain couples TRBV28 to TRBJ1-2, with D tentatively TRBD1 (6 bases). The CDR3 contains 13 residues. V was cut by 5 bases and J by 6 bases, with 13 bases left in between. CDR1 and CDR2 from the germline V gene are MDHEN and SYDVKM. CDR3 DNA sequence: TGTGCCAGCAGTCGTAACAGGGTGGATGGCTACACCTTC. Translating gives CASSRNRVDGYTF.

V gene TRBV6-5 combines with J gene TRBJ1-3; 7 nucleotides match TRBD1. The CDR3 spans 14 residues. CDR1 is MNHEY, CDR2 SVGAGI, per germline. After removal of 5 bases from V and 2 bases from J, the junction contained 3 bases not matched to a gene. The CDR3 is CASSRTGAGNTIYF. The CDR3 coding sequence is TGTGCCAGCAGTCGAACAGGGGCTGGAAACACCATATATTTT.

This chain links TRBV30 with TRBJ2-5; the match to TRBD1 covers 10 bases. V shed 2 bases and J 3 bases; nucleotides not matched to a gene: 3. The CDR3 runs to 14 residues. Germline V gives CDR1 GTSNPN, CDR2 SVGIG (reference sequence). The CDR3 loop is CAWSTGTGEETQYF. The CDR3 nucleotides are TGTGCCTGGAGTACCGGGACAGGGGAAGAGACCCAGTACTTC.

The rearrangement uses TRBV7-7 and TRBJ2-1, with 7 positions matching TRBD2. Germline trimming cut 5 bases from V and 0 bases from J; bases unmatched to any gene: 10. The CDR3 has 17 residues. Germline CDR1 and CDR2: SSHAT and FNYEAQ (reference sequence). CDR3 in amino acids: CASSPLAAPHSYNEQFF. In DNA, the CDR3 is TGTGCCAGCAGCCCGCTAGCGGCTCCTCACTCCTACAATGAGCAGTTCTTC.

CDR3 amino acids: CASSLRVGQGKANEQFF. The CDR3 DNA reads as TGTGCCAGCAGCCTTCGAGTCGGGCAGGGGAAAGCCAATGAGCAGTTCTTC. This chain uses TRBV2 with TRBJ2-1, with D possibly being TRBD1 (6 bases). CDR1 and CDR2 from the germline V gene are SNHLY and FYNNEI. Trimming stripped 6 bases from V and 6 bases from J, with 24 bases between. CDR3 length equals 17 residues.

The V gene is TRBV27, the J gene TRBJ2-3; 9 bases align to TRBD2. The CDR3 is 15 amino acids. The trim removed 3 bases at V and 4 bases at J, leaving 5 bases unmatched. Germline assignment: CDR1 MNHEY and CDR2 SMNVEV (reference sequence). CDR3 DNA: TGTGCCAGCAGTTTTGCGGGAGGGAATCCAGATACGCAGTATTTT. This translates into CASSFAGGNPDTQYF.

J is TRBJ2-2 and V is TRBV19; 7 positions match TRBD2. V trimming: 7 bases; J trimming: 3 bases; junction bases outside the gene matches: 5. The CDR3 is 14 residues long. Germline CDR1 reads LNHDA; CDR2 reads SQIVND (reference sequence). The CDR3 reads CASMRLAYTGELFF. CDR3 nucleotide sequence: TGTGCCAGTATGAGACTAGCATACACCGGGGAGCTGTTTTTT.

This sequence joins TRBV9 and TRBJ2-3; unclear D gene. V was pared by 1 base and J by 2 bases, with 2 bases between. The CDR3 has 12 residues. Looked up from germline, CDR1 is SGDLS and CDR2 is YYNGEE. CDR3 in amino acids: CASSVYTDTQYF. CDR3 coding DNA: TGTGCCAGCAGCGTATACACAGATACGCAGTATTTT.

The chain combines TRBV30 with TRBJ1-6; 11 bases agree with TRBD1. The CDR3 is 14 amino acids. CDR1 and CDR2 (germline): GTSNPN, SVGIG (reference sequence). V dropped 4 bases and J dropped 10; count of bases not matched to a gene: 6. The CDR3 DNA reads as TGTGCCTGGACTCGGGACAGGGGGGTATCACCCCTCCACTTT. Encoded protein: CAWTRDRGVSPLHF.

Only one count was recorded for this clone. This chain links TRBV9 with TRBJ1-3; D not resolved. Germline assignment: CDR1 SGDLS and CDR2 YYNGEE. CDR3 length: 16 residues. V was trimmed by 5 bases and J by 0 bases, leaving 15 bases between them. The CDR3: CASSPKIQNSGNTIYF. The CDR3 DNA is TGTGCCAGCAGTCCTAAGATACAGAACTCTGGAAACACCATATATTTT.

The chain combines TRBV10-2 with TRBJ1-2; D is uncertain. The ends were cut back, 2 bases at V and 4 bases at J, with 11 bases in the middle. The CDR3 has 14 amino acids. Per germline, CDR1 WSHSY and CDR2 SAAADI. CDR3 loop: CASSEAAKAYGYTF. CDR3 DNA: TGCGCCAGCAGTGAGGCAGCGAAGGCCTATGGCTACACCTTC.

The gene calls are TRBV5-1 and TRBJ1-4; TRBD1 matches at 7 bases. V was pared by 0 bases and J by 5 bases, with 1 base of the junction left unmatched. CDR1 and CDR2 from the germline V gene are SGHRS and YFSETQ. The CDR3 has 14 residues. The CDR3 region is CASSLGQGNEKLFF. The CDR3, as DNA: TGCGCCAGCAGCTTGGGACAGGGCAATGAAAAACTGTTTTTT.

This rearrangement joins TRBV19 to TRBJ2-7; no definite D call. CDR1 and CDR2 from the germline V gene are LNHDA and SQIVND (reference sequence). CDR3 length: 15 residues. V lost 10 bases and J 0 bases, leaving 19 bases between the germline ends. The CDR3: CATRYGTDLSYEQYF. In DNA form, the CDR3 reads TGTGCCACCCGATATGGTACAGACCTCTCCTACGAGCAGTACTTC.

This chain uses TRBV6-2 or TRBV6-3 with TRBJ1-6; D is possibly TRBD1 (6 bases). The CDR3 spans 15 residues. V lost 7 bases and J 9 bases, leaving 19 bases between the germline ends. Germline lookup yields CDR1 MNHEY and CDR2 SVGEGT. The CDR3 DNA sequence: TGTGCCAGCAACCCGGGACATCCTCGAGGTTCACCCCTCCACTTT. Translation: CASNPGHPRGSPLHF.

This clone was picked up one time. V and J are TRBV6-1 and TRBJ2-5, with D possibly being TRBD2 (7 bases). CDR3 length equals 14 residues. Germline CDR1 and CDR2: MNHNS and SASEGT. V dropped 2 bases and J dropped 5 bases, with 12 bases sitting between them. This chain's CDR3 is CASSEQRGGETQYF. The CDR3 nucleotides read TGTGCCAGCAGTGAACAGAGGGGGGGGGAGACCCAGTACTTC.

The chain employs TRBV2 and TRBJ1-4, with D unclear. CDR3 size: 12 residues. V was trimmed by 8 bases and J by 4 bases, leaving 8 bases between them. Germline V gene sequence: CDR1 SNHLY, CDR2 FYNNEI. The CDR3 nucleotides read TGTGCCAGCTCCAGAAATAATGAAAAACTGTTTTTT. This codes for CASSRNNEKLFF. Complete variable domain (other parts from reference TRBV2 and TRBJ1-4): EPEVTQTPSHQVTQMGQEVILRCVPISNHLYFYWYRQILGQKVEFLVSFYNNEISEKSEIFDDQFSVERPDGSNFTLKIRSTKLEDSAMYFCASSRNNEKLFFGSGTQLSVL.

V is TRBV6-6 and J is TRBJ2-3; a possible D gene is TRBD1 (6 bases). Per germline, CDR1 MNHNY and CDR2 SVGAGI (reference sequence). V shed 6 bases and J shed 2 bases, with 24 bases lying between them. The CDR3 is 18 residues long. As DNA, the CDR3 is TGTGCCAGCAGCCGAACCGGGACATCTGCCTTTAACACAGATACGCAGTATTTT. Translation: CASSRTGTSAFNTDTQYF.

This clone was seen only once. The CDR3 DNA reads TGTGCCAGCAGCCAAGATCGCAGCGGGTACAATGAGCAGTTCTTC. It is translated as CASSQDRSGYNEQFF. The chain is built from TRBV3-1 (or the pseudogene TRBV3-2) and TRBJ2-1; possibly TRBD2 for D (6 bases). The length of the CDR3 is 15 residues. Germline CDR1 LGHDT, CDR2 YNNKEL (reference sequence). Deletions cut 0 bases from V and 4 bases from J, with 10 bases between.